This entry describes one TCR beta chain. Its specificity is unknown. The sample comes from a study of vaccination and CD4 T cells after COVID-19. Study summary: For each participant, vaccination comprised two doses of either the BNT162b2 or the mRNA-1273 vaccine. The cells were exposed to overlapping spike peptides originating from SARS-CoV-2, HCoV-NL63, HCoV-OC43 and HCoV-229E for stimulation.

With the Oncomine TCR Beta short-read assay, DNA from cultured CD4+ T cells was sequenced. Once CD4+ T cells had been cultured, genomic DNA was extracted from them. TCRdb passed the PCR reads through MiXCR, listing each CDR3 protein once. The data hold some 9,000 distinct CDR3 sequences, with 64% observed a single time. V lost 0 bases, J lost 5 bases, and 9 bases lay in between. The CDR3 spans 14 residues. Germline CDR1 is KGHDR and CDR2 is SFDVKD. Sample treatment: 10-day PBMC culture with coronavirus spike peptide pools or control peptides (ViraFEST assay). Peptide pools at roughly 10 ug/ml stimulated approximately 2 million PBMCs per well with 9 to 10 IU/ml IL-2.

This chain joins TRBV24-1 and TRBJ2-5; no definite D call. Material: CD4+ T cells from blood, cultured in vitro. The sequence was obtained from a human donor who had recovered from COVID-19. For the CDR3, the DNA is TGTGCCACCAGTGATTTGGGCGAAGGGGAGACCCAGTACTTC. Residues: CATSDLGEGETQYF.